One and the same sample provided the 25 T cell receptor beta chains below, sequenced in a study of breast tumors, draining lymph nodes, adjacent tissues. In TCRdb, the multiplex PCR reads were re-called with MiXCR into one record per CDR3 protein. This sample has some 100,000 distinct CDR3 sequences, with approximately 22% found just once. Samples came from axillary lymph nodes draining the breast cancer. Sequenced: axillary lymph node tissue. Receptors were obtained from a female donor with breast cancer. Some clones in this sample may be carry-over from other donors' samples.

This clonotype was observed a handful of times. The CDR3: CASSLAGELWEQYF. The CDR3 nucleotides are TGTGCCAGCAGTTTAGCGGGAGAACTTTGGGAGCAGTACTTC. The genes are TRBV27 and TRBJ2-7; 7 bases are a match to TRBD2. V lost 2 bases, J lost 7 bases, and 8 bases stayed unmatched. The CDR3 has 14 amino acids. Per the germline V gene, CDR1 is MNHEY and CDR2 is SMNVEV (reference sequence).

V and J are TRBV28 and TRBJ2-1, with 8 bases lining up with TRBD2. The trim removed 6 bases at V and 5 bases at J, leaving 6 bases unmatched. Germline V gene lookup returns CDR1 MDHEN and CDR2 SYDVKM. CDR3 length: 14 residues. The DNA of the CDR3 is TGTGCCAGCAGATCTAGCGGGCCTCACAATGAGCAGTTCTTC. Amino acid sequence: CASRSSGPHNEQFF.

The chain uses TRBV29-1 and TRBJ1-1, with 11 nucleotides matching TRBD1. CDR1 is SQVTM and CDR2 is ANQGSEA in the germline V gene. V shed 1 base, J shed 4 bases, and the junction held 8 bases outside the gene matches. This CDR3 has 16 amino acids. In DNA form, the CDR3 reads TGCAGCGTTGAAGCTTGGGACAGGGGGTCGAGCACTGAAGCTTTCTTT. This translates into CSVEAWDRGSSTEAFF.

This clonotype was detected many times. The chain combines TRBV5-5 with TRBJ1-4; possible D gene TRBD1, 5 bases. Trimming took off 7 bases at V and 9 bases at J, with 16 bases between the two ends. The CDR3 covers 13 residues. CDR1 and CDR2 from the germline V gene are SGHKS and YYEKEE (reference sequence). CDR3 coding DNA: TGTGCCAGCGAGGAAGTGGGGGTACAAAAACTGTTTTTT. Its protein product is CASEEVGVQKLFF.

This clonotype was seen once. A much larger clone sits a single nucleotide away, making a read error possible. The chain uses TRBV5-8 and TRBJ1-3; D is unresolved. Germline V lookup: CDR1 SGHTS, CDR2 YDEGEE. The CDR3 extends over 15 amino acids. Trimming took 0 bases from V and 7 from J, leaving 14 bases between them. CDR3 protein: CASSLATSPGNTIYF. CDR3 in DNA: TGTGCCAGCAGCTTGGCCACTTCTCCCGGGAACACCATATATTTT.

As to this clonotype: This could be a read error, since a much larger clone is one nucleotide away. The chain combines TRBV19 with TRBJ1-5, with D hard to call. CDR1 and CDR2 from the germline V gene are LNHDA and SQIVND (reference sequence). The CDR3 has 15 amino acids. Between the trimmed V and J ends, which lost 3 bases and 4 bases, there was a span of 13 bases. The CDR3 region is CASSIRAPPNQPQHF. DNA for the CDR3: TGTGCCAGTAGTATCCGGGCTCCCCCTAATCAGCCCCAGCATTTT. Variable domain in full (rest from reference TRBV19 and TRBJ1-5): DGGITQSPKYLFRKEGQNVTLSCEQNLNHDAMYWYRQDPGQGLRLIYYSQIVNDFQKGDIAEGYSVSREKKESFPLTVTSAQKNPTAFYLCASSIRAPPNQPQHFGDGTRLSIL.

The gene calls are TRBV18 and TRBJ2-7; 8 positions agree with TRBD1. V dropped 1 base and J dropped 2; count of bases not matched to a gene: 4. Germline values: CDR1 KGHSH, CDR2 LQKENI. There are 15 residues in the CDR3. The CDR3: CASSPRTGSTYEQYF. The CDR3, as DNA: TGTGCCAGCTCACCACGGACAGGGAGTACCTACGAGCAGTACTTC.

This clonotype occurred many times. The chain carries TRBV5-1 and TRBJ2-5, with D possibly matching TRBD2 (7 bases). The CDR3 totals 16 residues. Germline V gene lookup returns CDR1 SGHRS and CDR2 YFSETQ. Trimming cost V 3 bases and J 5 bases, with 20 bases left between them. CDR3 coding DNA: TGCGCCAGCAGCTGGGGCCTTGGGGGGGCCGACGAGACCCAGTACTTC. Protein sequence: CASSWGLGGADETQYF.

This clonotype was seen ten or more times. The chain carries TRBV29-1 and TRBJ2-7; D is perhaps TRBD1 (6 bases). The ends were cut back, 6 bases at V and 3 bases at J, with 12 bases in the middle. This CDR3 has 12 amino acids. Germline loops: CDR1 SQVTM, CDR2 ANQGSEA. CDR3 sequence: CSVRTVGYEQYF. Written as DNA, the CDR3 is TGCAGCGTCCGGACAGTGGGCTACGAGCAGTACTTC.

The rearrangement joins TRBV7-8 to TRBJ2-7; D ambiguous. The V gene's germline CDR1 is SGHVS and CDR2 FQNEAQ. The length of the CDR3 is 12 residues. Between the trimmed V and J ends, which lost 5 bases and 2 bases, there was a span of 7 bases. The CDR3 DNA is TGTGCCAGCAGCGAACTACCCTACGAGCAGTACTTC. Its protein product is CASSELPYEQYF.

This clonotype was seen many times. The chain employs TRBV12-3 or TRBV12-4 and TRBJ1-6, with D tentatively TRBD1 (5 bases). The V end was cut by 5 bases, the J end by 11 bases, with 10 bases between. The CDR3 extends over 12 amino acids. DNA of the CDR3: TGTGCCAGCAGTCAGGGTCCTGCACCCCTCCACTTT. It encodes CASSQGPAPLHF.

Worth noting for this clonotype: This clone may be a read error of a much larger clone one base away. The CDR3 loop reads CASKTQGASGNTVYF. DNA for the CDR3: TGTGCCAGCAAAACGCAGGGGGCTTCTGGAAACACCGTATATTTT. The V call is TRBV5-4, the J call TRBJ1-3; 8 bases align to TRBD1. The CDR3 sequence is 15 residues long. From germline, CDR1 is SGHNT and CDR2 YYREEE (reference sequence). The full variable domain, in which reference TRBV5-4 and TRBJ1-3 provide the parts outside the CDR3, is ETGVTQSPTHLIKTRGQQVTLRCSSQSGHNTVSWYQQALGQGPQFIFQYYREEENGRGNFPPRFSGLQFPNYSSELNVNALELDDSALYLCASKTQGASGNTVYFGEGSWLTVV.

This clonotype has ten or more counts. This chain connects TRBV5-5 to TRBJ2-7; 7 bases align to TRBD2. Germline-derived CDR1 and CDR2 are SGHKS and YYEKEE (reference sequence). Losses at the gene ends were 4 bases for V and 3 bases for J; bases not matched to a gene: 10. CDR3 size: 15 residues. The CDR3 is CASSVAGGSFYEQYF. CDR3 bases: TGTGCCAGCAGCGTTGCCGGCGGGAGTTTCTACGAGCAGTACTTC. Supplemented by reference TRBV5-5 and TRBJ2-7, the full variable domain reads DAGVTQSPTHLIKTRGQQVTLRCSPISGHKSVSWYQQVLGQGPQFIFQYYEKEERGRGNFPDRFSARQFPNYSSELNVNALLLGDSALYLCASSVAGGSFYEQYFGPGTRLTVT.

As concerns this clonotype: This could be a read error, since a much larger clone is one nucleotide away. This chain connects TRBV14 to TRBJ2-7, with D perhaps matching TRBD2 (6 bases). This CDR3 is built from 13 residues. Germline V CDR1 and CDR2: SGHDN, FVKESK. Written as DNA, the CDR3 is TGTGCCAGCAGCCCGGGGGAGGCCTACGGGCAGTACTTC. This sequence encodes CASSPGEAYGQYF.

This clonotype was detected a few times. The chain links TRBV11-1 to TRBJ2-7, with TRBD2 matching over 8 bases. The length of the CDR3 is 16 residues. CDR1 SGHAT and CDR2 FQDESV come from the germline V gene (reference sequence). V was clipped by 2 bases and J by 5 bases; unmatched bases: 11. CDR3 in amino acids: CASSLRGGPRYDEQYF. The CDR3 nucleotides read TGTGCCAGCAGCTTACGGGGGGGGCCCCGCTACGACGAGCAGTACTTC.

The table lists this clonotype with a count of one. Being one base from a much bigger clone, this may be a read error. This chain uses TRBV12-3 or TRBV12-4 with TRBJ1-3; D is possibly TRBD1 (5 bases). This CDR3 spans 17 amino acids. The CDR3 region has the DNA TGTGCCAGCAGTTTAAGGGCGGGGCGAACCGATAAAAACATCATATATTTT. Its protein product is CASSLRAGRTDKNIIYF.

A word on this clonotype: Since a much larger clone is just one base distant, this may be a read error. The chain is built from TRBV6-5 and TRBJ1-2; tentative D call: TRBD1 (5 bases). The CDR3 has 16 amino acids. Looked up from germline, CDR1 is MNHEY and CDR2 is SVGAGI. The V end lost 10 bases, the J end lost 8 bases, and 29 bases lay between the germline ends. The CDR3 bases are TGTGCCACAATAAATCGCTCAGGGAGGAGAAGTCAAGGCTACACCTTC. It codes for CATINRSGRRSQGYTF.

This clonotype was seen ten or more times. The rearrangement uses TRBV9 and TRBJ2-7; TRBD2 matches at 8 bases. The CDR3 extends over 16 amino acids. V gave up 0 bases and J gave up 7 bases; unmatched junction bases: 12. Germline CDR1 SGDLS, CDR2 YYNGEE. CDR3 residues: CASSVAGLAAASEQYF. CDR3 coding DNA: TGTGCCAGCAGCGTAGCAGGACTAGCTGCTGCGAGTGAGCAGTACTTC.

On this clonotype: A much larger clone is a single base away; this may be a read error. The rearrangement joins TRBV25-1 to TRBJ2-2; 10 bases are shared with TRBD2. CDR1 MGHDK and CDR2 SYGVNS come from the germline V gene. Unmatched junction bases numbered 6, after V lost 7 bases and J lost 4 bases. This CDR3 region has 15 residues. CDR3 in amino acids: CASKAGGPATGELFF. The DNA of the CDR3 is TGTGCCAGCAAAGCGGGAGGGCCTGCCACCGGGGAGCTGTTTTTT.

This clonotype was detected many times. CDR3 loop: CSAQGGRIYGYTF. The CDR3 bases are TGCAGTGCCCAAGGGGGACGGATCTATGGCTACACCTTC. This chain uses TRBV20-1 with TRBJ1-2, with D maybe TRBD1 (6 bases). The V gene's germline CDR1 is DFQATT and CDR2 SNEGSKA (reference sequence). V lost 6 bases, J lost 4 bases, and 15 bases lay in between. The CDR3 is 13 residues long.

This sequence joins TRBV11-1 and TRBJ2-7; maybe TRBD1 (5 bases). Germline values: CDR1 SGHAT, CDR2 FQDESV (reference sequence). Deletions cut 8 bases from V and 0 bases from J, with 11 bases between. This CDR3 comprises 13 residues. The CDR3 here is CASDQDNSYEQYF. The DNA for the CDR3 is TGTGCCAGCGACCAGGACAACTCCTACGAGCAGTACTTC.

The chain combines TRBV3-1 with TRBJ2-5; possible D gene TRBD1, 6 bases. CDR3 length: 15 amino acids. Germline assignment: CDR1 LGHDT and CDR2 YNNKEL (reference sequence). Trimming cost V 4 bases and J 0 bases, with 12 bases left between them. The CDR3 sequence: CASSPIGQNQETQYF. CDR3 in DNA: TGTGCCAGCAGCCCTATAGGACAGAACCAAGAGACCCAGTACTTC.

The chain has TRBV20-1 and TRBJ2-3, with 7 nucleotides matching TRBD2. The CDR3 contains 14 residues. Germline V gene data show CDR1 as DFQATT and CDR2 as SNEGSKA (reference sequence). With V trimmed by 3 bases and J by 1 base, 4 bases remained unmatched. CDR3 sequence reads: CSASGGIGTDTQYF. CDR3 nucleotide sequence: TGCAGTGCTAGCGGGGGGATTGGCACAGATACGCAGTATTTT.

V usage is TRBV4-1 and J usage is TRBJ2-2; 11 bases map to TRBD2. CDR3 length: 16 residues. Germline CDR1 reads MGHRA; CDR2 reads YSYEKL. V gave up 4 bases and J gave up 7 bases; unmatched junction bases: 8. In nucleotides, the CDR3 is TGCGCCAGCAGCCTGAATAGCGGGAGGGCCGGCGGGGAGCTGTTTTTT. This sequence encodes CASSLNSGRAGGELFF.

This clonotype was observed many times. CDR3 sequence reads: CASRDDYEQYF. DNA of the CDR3: TGCGCCAGCAGGGACGACTACGAGCAGTACTTC. The V and J genes are TRBV5-1 and TRBJ2-7; D is unclear. CDR3 length: 11 residues. With 5 bases removed from V and 3 bases from J, the gap between germline ends came to 6 bases. Germline V CDR1 and CDR2: SGHRS, YFSETQ.